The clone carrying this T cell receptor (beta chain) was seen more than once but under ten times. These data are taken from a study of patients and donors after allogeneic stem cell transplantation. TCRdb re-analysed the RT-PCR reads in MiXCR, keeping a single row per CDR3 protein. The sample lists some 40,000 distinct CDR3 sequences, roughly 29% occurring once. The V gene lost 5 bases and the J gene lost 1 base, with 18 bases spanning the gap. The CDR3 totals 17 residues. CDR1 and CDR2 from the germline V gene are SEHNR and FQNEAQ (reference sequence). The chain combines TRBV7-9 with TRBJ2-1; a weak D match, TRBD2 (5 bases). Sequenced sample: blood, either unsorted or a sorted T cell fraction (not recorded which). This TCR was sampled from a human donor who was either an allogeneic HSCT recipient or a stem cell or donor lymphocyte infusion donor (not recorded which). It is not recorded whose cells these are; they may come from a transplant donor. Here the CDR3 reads CASSKRVSWRSYNEQFF. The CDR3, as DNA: TGTGCCAGCAGCAAGAGGGTTAGCTGGAGGTCCTACAATGAGCAGTTCTTC.